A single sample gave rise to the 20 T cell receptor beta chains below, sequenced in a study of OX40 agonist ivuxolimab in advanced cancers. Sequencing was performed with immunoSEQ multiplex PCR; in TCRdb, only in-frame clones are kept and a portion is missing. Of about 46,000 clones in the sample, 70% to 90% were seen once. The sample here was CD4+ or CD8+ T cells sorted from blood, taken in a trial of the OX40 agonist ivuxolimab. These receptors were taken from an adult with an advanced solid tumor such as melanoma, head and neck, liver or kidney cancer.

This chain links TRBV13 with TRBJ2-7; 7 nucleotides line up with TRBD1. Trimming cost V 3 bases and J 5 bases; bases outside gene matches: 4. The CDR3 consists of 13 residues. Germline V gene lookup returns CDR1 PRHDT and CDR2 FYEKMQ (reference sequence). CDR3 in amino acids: CASSFGDRHEQYF. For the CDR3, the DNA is TGTGCCAGCAGCTTTGGGGACAGACACGAGCAGTACTTC.

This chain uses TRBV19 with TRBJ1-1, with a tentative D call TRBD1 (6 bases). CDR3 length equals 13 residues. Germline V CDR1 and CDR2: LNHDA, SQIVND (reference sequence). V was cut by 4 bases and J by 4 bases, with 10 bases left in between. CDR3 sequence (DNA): TGTGCCAGTAGTAACGGCAGGGGCACTGAAGCTTTCTTT. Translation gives CASSNGRGTEAFF.

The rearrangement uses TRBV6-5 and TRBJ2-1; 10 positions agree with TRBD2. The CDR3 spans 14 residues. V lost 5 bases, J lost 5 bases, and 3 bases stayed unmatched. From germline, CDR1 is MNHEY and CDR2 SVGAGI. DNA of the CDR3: TGTGCCAGCAGTCGACTAGCGGGCCACAATGAGCAGTTCTTC. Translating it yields CASSRLAGHNEQFF.

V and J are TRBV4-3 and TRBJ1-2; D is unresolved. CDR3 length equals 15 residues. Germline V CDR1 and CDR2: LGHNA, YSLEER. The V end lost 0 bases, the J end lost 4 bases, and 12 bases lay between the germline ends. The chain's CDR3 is CASSQELSQIYGYTF. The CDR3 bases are TGCGCCAGCAGCCAAGAATTGAGTCAGATCTATGGCTACACCTTC.

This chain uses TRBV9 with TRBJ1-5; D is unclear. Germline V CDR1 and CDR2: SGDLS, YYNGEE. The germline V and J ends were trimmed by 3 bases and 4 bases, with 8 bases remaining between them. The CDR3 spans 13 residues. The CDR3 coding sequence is TGTGCCAGCAGCGCAGACCTAAATCAGCCCCAGCATTTT. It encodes CASSADLNQPQHF.

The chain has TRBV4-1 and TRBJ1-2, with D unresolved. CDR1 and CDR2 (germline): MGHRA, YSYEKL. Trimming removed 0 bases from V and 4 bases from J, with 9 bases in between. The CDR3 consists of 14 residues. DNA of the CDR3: TGCGCCAGCAGCCAAGAAATAGGGTTCTATGGCTACACCTTC. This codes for CASSQEIGFYGYTF.

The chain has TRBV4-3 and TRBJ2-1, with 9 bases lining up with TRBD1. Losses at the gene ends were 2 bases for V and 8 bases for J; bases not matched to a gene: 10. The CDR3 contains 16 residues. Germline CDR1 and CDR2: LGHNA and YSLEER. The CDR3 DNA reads TGCGCCAGCAGCCAACTACAGGGGGCGGGCGTTGATGAGCAGTTCTTC. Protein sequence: CASSQLQGAGVDEQFF.

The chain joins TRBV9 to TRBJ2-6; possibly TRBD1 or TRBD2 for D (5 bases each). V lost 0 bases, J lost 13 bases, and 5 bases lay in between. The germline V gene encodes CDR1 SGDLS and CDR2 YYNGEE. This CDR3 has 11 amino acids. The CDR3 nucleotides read TGTGCCAGCAGCGTAGGGGGGGTCCTGACTTTC. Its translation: CASSVGGVLTF.

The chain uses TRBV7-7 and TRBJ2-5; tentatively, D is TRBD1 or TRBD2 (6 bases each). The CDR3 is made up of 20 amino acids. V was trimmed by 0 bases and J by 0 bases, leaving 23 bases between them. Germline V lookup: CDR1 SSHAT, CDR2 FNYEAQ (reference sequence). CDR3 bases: TGTGCCAGCAGCTTAGCGTTAGCGGTCAATACAGGGAGGAACCAAGAGACCCAGTACTTC. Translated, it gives CASSLALAVNTGRNQETQYF.

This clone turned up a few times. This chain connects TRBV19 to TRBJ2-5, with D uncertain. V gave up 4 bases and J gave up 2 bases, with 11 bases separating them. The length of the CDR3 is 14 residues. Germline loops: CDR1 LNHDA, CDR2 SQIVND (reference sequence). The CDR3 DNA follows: TGTGCCAGTAGTACCGGACGTACTCAAGAGACCCAGTACTTC. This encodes CASSTGRTQETQYF.

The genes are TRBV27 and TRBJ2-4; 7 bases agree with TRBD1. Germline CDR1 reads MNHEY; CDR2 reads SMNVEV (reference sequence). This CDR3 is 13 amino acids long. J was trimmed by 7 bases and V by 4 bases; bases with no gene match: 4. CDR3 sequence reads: CASSYRGENIQYF. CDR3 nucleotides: TGTGCCAGCAGTTACAGGGGAGAGAACATTCAGTACTTC.

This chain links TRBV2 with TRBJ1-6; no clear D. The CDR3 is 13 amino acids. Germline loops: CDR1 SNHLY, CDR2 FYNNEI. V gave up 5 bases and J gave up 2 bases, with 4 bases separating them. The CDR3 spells CASSRPYNSPLHF. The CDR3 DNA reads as TGTGCCAGCAGTCGGCCCTATAATTCACCCCTCCACTTT. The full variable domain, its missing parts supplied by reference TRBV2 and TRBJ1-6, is EPEVTQTPSHQVTQMGQEVILRCVPISNHLYFYWYRQILGQKVEFLVSFYNNEISEKSEIFDDQFSVERPDGSNFTLKIRSTKLEDSAMYFCASSRPYNSPLHFGNGTRLTVT.

CDR3 loop: CSVAGTGFTNYGYTF. CDR3 nucleotide sequence: TGCAGCGTCGCCGGGACAGGATTCACTAACTATGGCTACACCTTC. V and J are TRBV29-1 and TRBJ1-2; 8 bases align to TRBD1. The ends lost 6 bases at V and 0 bases at J; junction bases unmatched: 9. Looked up from germline, CDR1 is SQVTM and CDR2 is ANQGSEA. The CDR3 length is 15 residues.

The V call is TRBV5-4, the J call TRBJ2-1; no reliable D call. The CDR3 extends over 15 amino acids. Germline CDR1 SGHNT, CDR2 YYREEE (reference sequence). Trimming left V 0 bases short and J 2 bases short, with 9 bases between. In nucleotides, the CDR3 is TGTGCCAGCAGCTTGGGGCGGACCACCTACAATGAGCAGTTCTTC. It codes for CASSLGRTTYNEQFF.

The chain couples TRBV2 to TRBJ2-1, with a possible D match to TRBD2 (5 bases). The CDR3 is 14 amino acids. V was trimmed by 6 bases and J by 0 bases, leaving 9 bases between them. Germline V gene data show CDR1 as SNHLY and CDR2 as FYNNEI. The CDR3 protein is CASSGISSYNEQFF. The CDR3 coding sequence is TGTGCCAGCAGCGGGATTAGCTCCTACAATGAGCAGTTCTTC. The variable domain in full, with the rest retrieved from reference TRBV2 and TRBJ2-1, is EPEVTQTPSHQVTQMGQEVILRCVPISNHLYFYWYRQILGQKVEFLVSFYNNEISEKSEIFDDQFSVERPDGSNFTLKIRSTKLEDSAMYFCASSGISSYNEQFFGPGTRLTVL.

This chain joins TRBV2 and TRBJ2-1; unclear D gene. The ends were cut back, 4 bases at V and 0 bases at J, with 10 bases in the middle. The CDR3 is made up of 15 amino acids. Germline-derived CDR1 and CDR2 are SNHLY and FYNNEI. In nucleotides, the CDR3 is TGTGCCAGCAGTGGGACCTTCAGCTCCTACAATGAGCAGTTCTTC. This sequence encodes CASSGTFSSYNEQFF. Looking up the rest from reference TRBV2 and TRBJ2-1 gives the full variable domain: EPEVTQTPSHQVTQMGQEVILRCVPISNHLYFYWYRQILGQKVEFLVSFYNNEISEKSEIFDDQFSVERPDGSNFTLKIRSTKLEDSAMYFCASSGTFSSYNEQFFGPGTRLTVL.

CDR3 protein: CASSDRQGSYEQYF. CDR3 nucleotides: TGTGCCAGCAGTGATCGACAGGGTTCCTACGAGCAGTACTTC. The V call is TRBV28, the J call TRBJ2-7; 7 positions agree with TRBD1. The germline V gene has CDR1 MDHEN and CDR2 SYDVKM. CDR3 length: 14 residues. Losses at the gene ends were 5 bases for V and 1 base for J; bases not matched to a gene: 5.

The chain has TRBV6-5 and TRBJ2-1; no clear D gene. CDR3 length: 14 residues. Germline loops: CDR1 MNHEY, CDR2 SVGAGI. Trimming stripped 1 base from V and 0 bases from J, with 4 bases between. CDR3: CASSYYSSYNEQFF. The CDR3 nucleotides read TGTGCCAGCAGTTACTATAGCTCCTACAATGAGCAGTTCTTC.

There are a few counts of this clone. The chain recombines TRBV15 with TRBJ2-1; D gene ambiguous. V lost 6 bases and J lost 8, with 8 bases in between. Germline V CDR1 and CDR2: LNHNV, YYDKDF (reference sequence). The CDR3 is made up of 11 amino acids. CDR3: CATSRVHEQFF. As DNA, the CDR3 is TGTGCCACCAGTCGGGTTCATGAGCAGTTCTTC.

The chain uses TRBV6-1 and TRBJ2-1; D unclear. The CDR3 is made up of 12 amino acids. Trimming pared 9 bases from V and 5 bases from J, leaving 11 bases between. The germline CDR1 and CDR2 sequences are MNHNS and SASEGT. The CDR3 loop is CARTRSHNEQFF. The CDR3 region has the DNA TGTGCCAGGACGAGGAGCCACAATGAGCAGTTCTTC.